The entry that follows covers one TCR beta chain sequence. This sample is part of a study of cytotoxic CD8 clonotypes in ibrutinib-treated CLL. Across the study: Results showed some 25 partial and 2 complete responses; following median around 68 months, approximately 14 remained remitted, approximately 12 advanced.

Assay: immunoSEQ multiplex PCR; the TCRdb copy retains only in-frame clones and omits some. The sample holds roughly 300,000 clones, roughly four fifths seen once. The CDR3 has 15 residues. Germline V gene lookup returns CDR1 MGHRA and CDR2 YSYEKL. V gave up 6 bases and J gave up 9 bases; unmatched junction bases: 14. The starting material was PBMCs, obtained at disease progression, from a patient treated with ibrutinib. The chain uses TRBV4-1 and TRBJ2-4, with 7 bases lining up with TRBD2. This receptor was obtained from a human donor with chronic lymphocytic leukemia. The CDR3 spells CASRSVWGGWGIQYF. The CDR3 DNA is TGCGCCAGCAGAAGTGTCTGGGGGGGATGGGGCATTCAGTACTTC.